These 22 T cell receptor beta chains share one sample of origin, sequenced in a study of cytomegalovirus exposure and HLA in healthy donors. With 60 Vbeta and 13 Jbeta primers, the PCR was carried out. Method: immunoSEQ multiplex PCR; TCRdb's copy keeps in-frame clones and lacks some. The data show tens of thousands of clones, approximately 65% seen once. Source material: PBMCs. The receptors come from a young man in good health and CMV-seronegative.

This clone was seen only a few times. The chain's CDR3 is CASTLTGVNTEAFF. For the CDR3, the DNA is TGTGCCAGCACTCTGACAGGGGTGAACACTGAAGCTTTCTTT. The chain has TRBV7-9 and TRBJ1-1, with 8 nucleotides matching TRBD1. The CDR3 totals 14 residues. The J segment lost 0 bases and the V segment lost 7 bases, leaving 4 bases of the junction unmatched. Germline lookup yields CDR1 SEHNR and CDR2 FQNEAQ (reference sequence).

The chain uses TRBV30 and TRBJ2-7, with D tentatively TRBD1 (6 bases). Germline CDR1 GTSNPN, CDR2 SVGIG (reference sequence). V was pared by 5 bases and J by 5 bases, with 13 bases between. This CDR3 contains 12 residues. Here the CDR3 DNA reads TGTGCCTGGCGAACAGGGACGCACGAGCAGTACTTC. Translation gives CAWRTGTHEQYF.

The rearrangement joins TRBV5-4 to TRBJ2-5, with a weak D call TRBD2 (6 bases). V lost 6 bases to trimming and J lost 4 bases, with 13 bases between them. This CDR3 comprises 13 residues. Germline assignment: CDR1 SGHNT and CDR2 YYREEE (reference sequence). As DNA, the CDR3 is TGTGCCAGCAAGATAGCGGTCGTAGAGACCCAGTACTTC. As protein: CASKIAVVETQYF.

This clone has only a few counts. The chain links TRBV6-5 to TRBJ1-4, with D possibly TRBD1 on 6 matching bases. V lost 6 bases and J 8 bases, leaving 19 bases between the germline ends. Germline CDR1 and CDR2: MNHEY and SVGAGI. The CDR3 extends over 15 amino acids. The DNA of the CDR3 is TGTGCCAGCAGCCAAAGGACGGAAACAGGGGAAAAACTGTTTTTT. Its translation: CASSQRTETGEKLFF.

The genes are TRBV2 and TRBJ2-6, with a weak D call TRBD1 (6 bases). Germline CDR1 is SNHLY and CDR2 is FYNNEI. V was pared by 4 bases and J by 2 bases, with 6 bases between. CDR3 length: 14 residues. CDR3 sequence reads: CASSGTAGANVLTF. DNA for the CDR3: TGTGCCAGCAGTGGGACAGCTGGGGCCAACGTCCTGACTTTC.

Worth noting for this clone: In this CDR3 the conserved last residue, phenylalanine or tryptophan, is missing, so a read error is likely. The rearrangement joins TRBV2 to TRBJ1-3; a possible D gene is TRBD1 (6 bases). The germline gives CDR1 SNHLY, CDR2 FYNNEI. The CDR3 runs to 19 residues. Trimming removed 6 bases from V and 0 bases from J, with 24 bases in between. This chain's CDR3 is CASRSRQAITIYSGNTIYV. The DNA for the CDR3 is TGTGCCAGCAGGAGCCGACAGGCCATCACTATATACTCTGGAAACACCATATATGTT.

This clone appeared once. The CDR3 DNA reads as TGTGCCAGACCAGGACTGAGCAATCAGCCCCAGCATTTT. It translates to CARPGLSNQPQHF. The genes are TRBV27 and TRBJ1-5; unclear D gene. This CDR3 spans 13 amino acids. The germline gives CDR1 MNHEY, CDR2 SMNVEV (reference sequence). Deletions cut 9 bases from V and 1 base from J, with 10 bases between.

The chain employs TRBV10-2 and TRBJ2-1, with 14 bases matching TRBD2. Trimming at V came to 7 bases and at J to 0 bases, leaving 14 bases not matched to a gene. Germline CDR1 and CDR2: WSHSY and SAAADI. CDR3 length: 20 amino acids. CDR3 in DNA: TGCGCCAGCATAGGGAAGACTAGCGGGAGGGCCGGGAGCTCCTACAATGAGCAGTTCTTC. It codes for CASIGKTSGRAGSSYNEQFF.

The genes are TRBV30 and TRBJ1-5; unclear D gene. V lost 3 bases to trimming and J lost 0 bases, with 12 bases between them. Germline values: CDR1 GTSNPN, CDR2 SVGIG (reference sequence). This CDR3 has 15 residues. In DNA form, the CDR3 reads TGTGCCTGGAGGGAGGCAGGACCTAGCAATCAGCCCCAGCATTTT. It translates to CAWREAGPSNQPQHF. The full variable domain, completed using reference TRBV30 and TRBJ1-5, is SQTIHQWPATLVQPVGSPLSLECTVEGTSNPNLYWYRQAAGRGLQLLFYSVGIGQISSEVPQNLSASRPQDRQFILSSKKLLLSDSGFYLCAWREAGPSNQPQHFGDGTRLSIL.

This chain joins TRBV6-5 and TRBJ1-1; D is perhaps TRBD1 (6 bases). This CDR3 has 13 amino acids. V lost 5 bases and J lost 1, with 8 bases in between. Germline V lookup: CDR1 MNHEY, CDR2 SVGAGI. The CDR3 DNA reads TGTGCCAGCAGTACAGGGTGGAACACTGAAGCTTTCTTT. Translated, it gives CASSTGWNTEAFF.

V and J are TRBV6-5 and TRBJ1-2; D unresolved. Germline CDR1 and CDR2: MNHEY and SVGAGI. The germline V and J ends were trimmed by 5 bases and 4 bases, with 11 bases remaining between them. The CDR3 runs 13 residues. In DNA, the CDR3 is TGTGCCAGCAGTAACACAGTTTCCTATGGCTACACCTTC. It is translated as CASSNTVSYGYTF.

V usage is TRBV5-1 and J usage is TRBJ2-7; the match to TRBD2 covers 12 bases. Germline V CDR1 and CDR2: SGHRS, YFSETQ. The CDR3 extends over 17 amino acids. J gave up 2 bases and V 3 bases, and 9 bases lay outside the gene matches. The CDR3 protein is CASSSGLAGSWAYEQYF. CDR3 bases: TGCGCCAGCAGCTCAGGACTAGCGGGGTCCTGGGCCTACGAGCAGTACTTC. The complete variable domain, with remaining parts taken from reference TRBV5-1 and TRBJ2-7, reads KAGVTQTPRYLIKTRGQQVTLSCSPISGHRSVSWYQQTPGQGLQFLFEYFSETQRNKGNFPGRFSGRQFSNSRSEMNVSTLELGDSALYLCASSSGLAGSWAYEQYFGPGTRLTVT.

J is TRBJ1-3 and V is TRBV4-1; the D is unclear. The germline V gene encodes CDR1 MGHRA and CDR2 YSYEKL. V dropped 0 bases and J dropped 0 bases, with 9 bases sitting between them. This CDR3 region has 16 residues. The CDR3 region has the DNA TGCGCCAGCAGCCAAGAACGGTTCCTCTCTGGAAACACCATATATTTT. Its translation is CASSQERFLSGNTIYF.

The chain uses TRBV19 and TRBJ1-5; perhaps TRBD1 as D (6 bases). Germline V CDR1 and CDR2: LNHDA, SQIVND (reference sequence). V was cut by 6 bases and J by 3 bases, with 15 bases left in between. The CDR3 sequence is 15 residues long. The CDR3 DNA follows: TGTGCCAGTAGCACAGGACAGAGTTACAATCAGCCCCAGCATTTT. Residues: CASSTGQSYNQPQHF.

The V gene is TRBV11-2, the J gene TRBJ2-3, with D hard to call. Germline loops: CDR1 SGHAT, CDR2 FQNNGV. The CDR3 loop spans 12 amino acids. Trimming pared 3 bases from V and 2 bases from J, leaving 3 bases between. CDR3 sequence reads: CASSFYTDTQYF. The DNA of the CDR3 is TGTGCCAGCAGCTTTTACACAGATACGCAGTATTTT.

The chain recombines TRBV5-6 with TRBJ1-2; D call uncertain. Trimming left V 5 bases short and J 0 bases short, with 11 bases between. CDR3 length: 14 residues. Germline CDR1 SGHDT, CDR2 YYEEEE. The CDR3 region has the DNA TGTGCCAGCAGTAAAGGACTAACTAACTATGGCTACACCTTC. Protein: CASSKGLTNYGYTF.

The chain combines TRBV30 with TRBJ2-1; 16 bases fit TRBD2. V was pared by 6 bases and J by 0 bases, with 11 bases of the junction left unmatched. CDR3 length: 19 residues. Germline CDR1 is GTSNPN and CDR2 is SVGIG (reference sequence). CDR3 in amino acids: CACPPPGTSGRGSYNEQFF. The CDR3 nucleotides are TGTGCCTGTCCCCCCCCCGGGACTAGCGGGAGGGGCTCCTACAATGAGCAGTTCTTC.

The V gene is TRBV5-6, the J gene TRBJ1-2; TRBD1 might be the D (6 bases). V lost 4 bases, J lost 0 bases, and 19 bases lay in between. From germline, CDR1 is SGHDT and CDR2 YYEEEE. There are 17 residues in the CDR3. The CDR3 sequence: CASSKGGGGRSNYGYTF. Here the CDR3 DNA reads TGTGCCAGCAGCAAAGGGGGGGGAGGACGTTCTAACTATGGCTACACCTTC.

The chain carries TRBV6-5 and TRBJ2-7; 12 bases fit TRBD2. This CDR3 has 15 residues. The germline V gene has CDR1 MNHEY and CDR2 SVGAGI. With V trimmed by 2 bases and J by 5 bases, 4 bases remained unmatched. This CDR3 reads CASSYRLAGDHEQYF. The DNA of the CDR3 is TGTGCCAGCAGTTACAGACTAGCGGGAGACCACGAGCAGTACTTC.

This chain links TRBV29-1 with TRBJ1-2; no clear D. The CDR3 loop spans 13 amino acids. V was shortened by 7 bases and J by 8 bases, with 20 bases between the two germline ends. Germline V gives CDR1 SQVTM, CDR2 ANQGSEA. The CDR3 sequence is CSAEPGINGGYTF. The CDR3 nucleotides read TGCAGCGCGGAACCCGGGATTAATGGAGGCTACACCTTC. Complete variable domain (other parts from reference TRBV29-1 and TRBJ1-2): SAVISQKPSRDICQRGTSLTIQCQVDSQVTMMFWYRQQPGQSLTLIATANQGSEATYESGFVIDKFPISRPNLTFSTLTVSNMSPEDSSIYLCSAEPGINGGYTFGSGTRLTVV.

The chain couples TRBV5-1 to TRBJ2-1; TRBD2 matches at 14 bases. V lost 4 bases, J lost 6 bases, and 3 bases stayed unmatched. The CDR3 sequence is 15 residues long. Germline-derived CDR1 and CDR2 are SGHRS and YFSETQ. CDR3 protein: CASSRTSGGLNEQFF. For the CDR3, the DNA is TGCGCCAGCAGCAGGACTAGCGGGGGGCTCAATGAGCAGTTCTTC. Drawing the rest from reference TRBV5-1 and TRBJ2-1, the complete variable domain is KAGVTQTPRYLIKTRGQQVTLSCSPISGHRSVSWYQQTPGQGLQFLFEYFSETQRNKGNFPGRFSGRQFSNSRSEMNVSTLELGDSALYLCASSRTSGGLNEQFFGPGTRLTVL.

The CDR3 region has the DNA TGCGCCAGCAGATCTCGAGAGACAAGCTACAATGAGCAGTTCTTC. Protein sequence: CASRSRETSYNEQFF. The chain couples TRBV5-1 to TRBJ2-1; D is uncertain. Per germline, CDR1 SGHRS and CDR2 YFSETQ. V was trimmed by 5 bases and J by 3 bases, leaving 15 bases between them. The CDR3 loop spans 15 amino acids.